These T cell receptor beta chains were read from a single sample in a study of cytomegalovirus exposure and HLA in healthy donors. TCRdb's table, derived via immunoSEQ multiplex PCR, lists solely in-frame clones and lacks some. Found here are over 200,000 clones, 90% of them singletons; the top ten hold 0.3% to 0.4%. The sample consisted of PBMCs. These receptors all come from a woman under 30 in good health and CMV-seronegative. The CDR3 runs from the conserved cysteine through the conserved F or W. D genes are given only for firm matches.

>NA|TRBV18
CASSLRQAYGEKLFF
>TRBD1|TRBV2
CASSPDRGGYTF
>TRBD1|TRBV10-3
CAIKDPEQGATEAFF
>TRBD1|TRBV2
CASRAGGNGYTF
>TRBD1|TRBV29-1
CSAGQGGDEQFF
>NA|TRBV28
CASSFWATEAFF
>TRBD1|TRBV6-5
CASSRQGNTEAFF
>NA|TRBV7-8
CASRQDRVLEQYF
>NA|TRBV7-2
CASSLAGRISTDTQYF
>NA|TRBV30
CAWSPQEVGRQYF
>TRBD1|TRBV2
CASRRGQGANYGYTF
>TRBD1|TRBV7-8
CASSLGQGNEQFF
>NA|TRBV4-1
CASSQDLSMSWSRGEYTGELFF